Below, 32 T cell receptor beta chains from the same sample are listed, as sequenced in a study of blood T cells in healthy people across ages (dated by TCRdb to between 2014 and 2017). Library preparation employed 5' RACE. Instrument used: Illumina HiSeq 2500. A second PCR of roughly 7 to 11 cycles was performed with a sample-barcoded 5' primer and a J-beta primer mix. The public reads were quality trimmed at Q25 with fastp and then assembled into clones with MiXCR by TCRdb, keeping productive beta chains. Merged by CDR3 protein, the rows form single entries marked with the most common genes and DNA. The sample includes 600,000 or so distinct CDR3 sequences, with approximately 30% observed a single time. The top ten hold 15% to 19% of the sample. The sequenced material came from blood. These TCRs come from a woman older than 75 in good health.

Comment on this clonotype: With a much larger clone just one base away, this may be a read error. V is TRBV2 and J is TRBJ2-1; 8 nucleotides align to TRBD2. CDR1 is SNHLY, CDR2 FYNNEI, per germline. The CDR3 is 14 amino acids. V was pared by 11 bases and J by 5 bases, with 11 bases of the junction left unmatched. The CDR3 DNA is TGTGCCTGCAAAACGGGGGGGCGCGACAATGAGCAGTTCTTC. Amino acid sequence: CACKTGGRDNEQFF.

The chain joins TRBV5-5 to TRBJ1-2; D might be TRBD1 (5 bases). Trimming removed 3 bases from V and 6 bases from J, with 12 bases in between. The CDR3 length is 13 residues. Looked up from germline, CDR1 is SGHKS and CDR2 is YYEKEE (reference sequence). In DNA, the CDR3 is TGTGCCAGCAGCTCCCGGGACGTCAATGGCTACACCTTC. Translating it yields CASSSRDVNGYTF. Filled out from reference TRBV5-5 and TRBJ1-2, the complete variable domain reads DAGVTQSPTHLIKTRGQQVTLRCSPISGHKSVSWYQQVLGQGPQFIFQYYEKEERGRGNFPDRFSARQFPNYSSELNVNALLLGDSALYLCASSSRDVNGYTFGSGTRLTVV.

This clonotype was found a few times. A much more abundant neighbour one base away suggests this may be a read error. The gene calls are TRBV20-1 and TRBJ2-3; TRBD2 aligns across 10 bases. Germline CDR1 is DFQATT and CDR2 is SNEGSKA (reference sequence). This CDR3 has 15 amino acids. The CDR3, as DNA: TGCAGTACTAGAGATCCTAGCGGGAGTGCAGATACGCAGTATTTT. It is translated as CSTRDPSGSADTQYF.

This clonotype was picked up a small number of times. The rearrangement uses TRBV5-1 and TRBJ2-2; the D gene is possibly TRBD2 (6 bases). V dropped 3 bases and J dropped 3 bases, with 18 bases sitting between them. Germline V gene data show CDR1 as SGHRS and CDR2 as YFSETQ. The CDR3 loop spans 17 amino acids. CDR3 protein: CASSSNPGGLHTGELFF. CDR3 coding DNA: TGCGCCAGCAGCTCCAACCCCGGAGGGCTACACACCGGGGAGCTGTTTTTT.

This clonotype was counted many times. The chain recombines TRBV6-1 with TRBJ1-2, with 7 bases aligning to TRBD1. This CDR3 is 13 amino acids long. V lost 4 bases and J lost 7; bases outside the gene matches: 6. CDR1 MNHNS and CDR2 SASEGT come from the germline V gene. The CDR3 protein is CASSATGDPGYTF. In nucleotides, the CDR3 is TGTGCCAGCAGTGCTACAGGGGATCCTGGCTACACCTTC.

Note on this clonotype: This may come from a read error, since a much larger clone is one base off. V usage is TRBV3-1 and J usage is TRBJ2-1, with TRBD2 matching over 8 bases. J lost 2 bases, V lost 2 bases, and 5 bases had no gene match. The CDR3 has 16 amino acids. Germline V lookup: CDR1 LGHDT, CDR2 YNNKEL (reference sequence). In DNA, the CDR3 is TGTGCCAGCAGCCAATTTCGGGGGGGGCCCTACAATGAGCAGTTCTTC. Encoded protein: CASSQFRGGPYNEQFF.

The table lists this clonotype with a few counts. One base away lies a much larger clone, so this may be a sequencing read error. This chain joins TRBV12-3 or TRBV12-4 and TRBJ2-7; D call uncertain. The CDR3 runs to 13 residues. V was clipped by 2 bases and J by 8 bases, with 13 bases between them. This CDR3 is CASSLRTILQQYF. The CDR3 DNA reads TGTGCCAGCAGTTTACGGACCATCCTGCAGCAGTACTTC.

This clonotype was seen only a few times. This chain joins TRBV7-9 and TRBJ1-4; 12 nucleotides align to TRBD1. V was clipped by 6 bases and J by 7 bases; unmatched bases: 6. Germline assignment: CDR1 SEHNR and CDR2 FQNEAQ (reference sequence). The CDR3 is made up of 15 amino acids. DNA of the CDR3: TGTGCCAGCAGTAAAGGGGACAGGGGGCCTGAAAAACTGTTTTTT. Its translation is CASSKGDRGPEKLFF.

Many counts were recorded for this clonotype. The chain is built from TRBV12-3 or TRBV12-4 and TRBJ2-5; a possible D gene is TRBD1 (5 bases). The V and J ends lost 2 bases and 2 bases respectively, with 12 bases between them. The length of the CDR3 is 15 residues. CDR3 bases: TGTGCCAGCAGTTTAAGACAGATGTTACAAGAGACCCAGTACTTC. This translates into CASSLRQMLQETQYF.

V usage is TRBV2 and J usage is TRBJ2-3; the match to TRBD2 covers 9 bases. J was trimmed by 2 bases and V by 7 bases; bases with no gene match: 13. Germline V gene lookup returns CDR1 SNHLY and CDR2 FYNNEI. The CDR3 runs 17 residues. The CDR3 DNA reads as TGTGCCAGCACCCATGATCTAGCGGGACACCTCACAGATACGCAGTATTTT. This encodes CASTHDLAGHLTDTQYF.

This clonotype was observed many times. The V call is TRBV29-1, the J call TRBJ2-1; 8 bases are a match to TRBD1. Germline V gene data show CDR1 as SQVTM and CDR2 as ANQGSEA. The trim removed 3 bases at V and 8 bases at J, leaving 6 bases unmatched. The CDR3 spans 13 residues. Here the CDR3 reads CSVDRGRGHEQFF. The CDR3 bases are TGCAGCGTTGATCGAGGCAGGGGGCATGAGCAGTTCTTC.

The rearrangement links TRBV11-2 to TRBJ2-5; 10 bases agree with TRBD2. This CDR3 has 15 amino acids. J was trimmed by 9 bases and V by 5 bases; bases with no gene match: 12. CDR1 and CDR2 (germline): SGHAT, FQNNGV. The chain's CDR3 is CASSPQAGGIGAQYF. CDR3 nucleotide sequence: TGTGCCAGCAGCCCGCAAGCGGGGGGGATCGGGGCCCAGTACTTC. Combining the CDR3 with reference TRBV11-2 and TRBJ2-5 gives the whole variable domain EAGVAQSPRYKIIEKRQSVAFWCNPISGHATLYWYQQILGQGPKLLIQFQNNGVVDDSQLPKDRFSAERLKGVDSTLKIQPAKLEDSAVYLCASSPQAGGIGAQYFGPGTRLLVL.

This clonotype was observed many times. The DNA of the CDR3 is TGTGCCAGCACCCAGGCGCATCATGGCTACACCTTC. Its translation: CASTQAHHGYTF. The J gene is TRBJ1-2, the V gene TRBV28, with no clear D. Looked up from germline, CDR1 is MDHEN and CDR2 is SYDVKM. CDR3 length: 12 residues. The germline V and J ends were trimmed by 7 bases and 6 bases, with 12 bases remaining between them.

A word on this clonotype: A clone one base away is much larger, so this may be a read error. The chain uses TRBV20-1 and TRBJ1-1, with D hard to call. Deletions cut 4 bases from V and 3 bases from J, with 9 bases between. The length of the CDR3 is 12 residues. Germline-derived CDR1 and CDR2 are DFQATT and SNEGSKA (reference sequence). The CDR3 is CSATIQDTEAFF. The CDR3 bases are TGCAGTGCTACAATCCAGGACACTGAAGCTTTCTTT.

There are many counts of this clonotype. The rearrangement links TRBV6-1 to TRBJ2-7; 9 bases match TRBD1. From germline, CDR1 is MNHNS and CDR2 SASEGT. Trimming cost V 4 bases and J 6 bases; bases outside gene matches: 10. The CDR3 is 15 amino acids. CDR3 loop: CASSGTGTGLREQYF. CDR3 nucleotide sequence: TGTGCCAGCAGTGGTACCGGGACAGGGCTACGCGAGCAGTACTTC.

On this clonotype: Given a much more abundant clone one base away, this may be a read error. The rearrangement joins TRBV6-2 or TRBV6-3 to TRBJ2-7; D possibly corresponds to TRBD1 (6 bases). Germline CDR1 is MNHEY and CDR2 is SVGEGT. The CDR3 spans 15 residues. The CDR3 loop is CASSRGGWGPNERYF. CDR3 DNA: TGTGCCAGCAGCAGGGGCGGCTGGGGGCCGAACGAGCGGTACTTC.

With respect to this clonotype: The junction differs from germline at one of its ends, possibly a read error. The chain links TRBV7-9 to TRBJ1-2, with D maybe TRBD1 (6 bases). Germline V gene lookup returns CDR1 SEHNR and CDR2 FQNEAQ (reference sequence). The CDR3 contains 14 residues. This chain's CDR3 is CAGSLPDSFDGYTF. The CDR3 DNA sequence: TGTGCCGGCAGCTTACCGGACAGTTTCGATGGCTACACCTTC.

This clonotype has a count of ten or more. V usage is TRBV27 and J usage is TRBJ2-7, with 7 bases lining up with TRBD2. The CDR3 loop spans 13 amino acids. Germline V gene data show CDR1 as MNHEY and CDR2 as SMNVEV (reference sequence). Losses at the gene ends were 7 bases for V and 6 bases for J; bases not matched to a gene: 9. DNA for the CDR3: TGTGCCAGCACTCAGACCGGGAGGACCGAGCAGTACTTC. Translated, it gives CASTQTGRTEQYF.

This clonotype showed up many times. The chain recombines TRBV4-2 with TRBJ2-1; 9 nucleotides line up with TRBD2. With 0 bases clipped from V and 9 bases from J, the junction kept 9 bases outside the gene matches. This CDR3 is 16 amino acids long. Per germline, CDR1 LGHNA and CDR2 YNFKEQ. CDR3 sequence (DNA): TGTGCCAGCAGCCAAGATTACGGCGGGGGGGCTGTTGAGCAGTTCTTC. The encoded protein is CASSQDYGGGAVEQFF.

This clonotype was counted many times. V and J are TRBV20-1 and TRBJ1-4, with 8 nucleotides matching TRBD1. The CDR3 loop spans 14 amino acids. Trimming took 5 bases from V and 3 from J; bases not matched to a gene: 5. Germline V gene data show CDR1 as DFQATT and CDR2 as SNEGSKA (reference sequence). In DNA, the CDR3 is TGCAGTGCTCGCCAGGGGGCGGCTAATGAAAAACTGTTTTTT. Translated: CSARQGAANEKLFF.

This clonotype was observed a handful of times. This chain uses TRBV5-6 with TRBJ2-1; D may correspond to TRBD1 or TRBD2 (5 bases each). Germline loops: CDR1 SGHDT, CDR2 YYEEEE. CDR3 length: 15 residues. Between the trimmed V and J ends, which lost 6 bases and 13 bases, there was a span of 26 bases. The CDR3 loop is CASNPGAGKVETQFF. The CDR3 region has the DNA TGTGCCAGCAACCCCGGGGCGGGCAAGGTAGAGACCCAGTTCTTC.

This clonotype was observed many times. The rearrangement links TRBV9 to TRBJ2-3; possible D gene TRBD2, 6 bases. The CDR3 spans 14 residues. CDR1 and CDR2 (germline): SGDLS, YYNGEE. Trimming shortened V by 4 bases and J by 1 base, and 10 bases separated the two germline ends. This chain's CDR3 is CASSPQRGTDTQYF. The CDR3 DNA is TGTGCCAGCAGCCCCCAGCGGGGCACAGATACGCAGTATTTT.

On this clonotype itself: A read error is possible here, since a much larger clone lies one base away. The chain combines TRBV3-1 with TRBJ2-4; D perhaps matches TRBD2 (7 bases). Per the germline V gene, CDR1 is LGHDT and CDR2 is YNNKEL (reference sequence). CDR3 length: 17 residues. The CDR3 DNA sequence: TGTGCCAGCAGCCGGGGCGGGGGCTACGGGGCCAAAAGCATTCAGTACTTC. Translation gives CASSRGGGYGAKSIQYF.

Many counts were recorded for this clonotype. V and J are TRBV6-5 and TRBJ2-3; 10 bases line up with TRBD2. The CDR3 length is 15 residues. With V trimmed by 5 bases and J by 3 bases, 5 bases remained unmatched. Germline-derived CDR1 and CDR2 are MNHEY and SVGAGI. CDR3 sequence: CASSLLAGWTDTQYF. In DNA form, the CDR3 reads TGTGCCAGCAGTCTACTAGCGGGGTGGACAGATACGCAGTATTTT.

The rearrangement uses TRBV10-3 and TRBJ1-1; D remains ambiguous. The CDR3 is 11 residues long. Germline V CDR1 and CDR2: ENHRY, SYGVKD. V lost 10 bases and J 1 base, leaving 7 bases between the germline ends. The CDR3 DNA sequence: TGTGCCAGTGTAGGGAACACTGAAGCTTTCTTT. It codes for CASVGNTEAFF.

This clonotype was recorded many times. The chain employs TRBV10-3 and TRBJ2-5; possible D gene TRBD2, 7 bases. V was cut by 7 bases and J by 4 bases, with 13 bases left in between. The CDR3 spans 13 residues. Germline CDR1 and CDR2: ENHRY and SYGVKD. The CDR3 is CAIKGGRLETQYF. In nucleotides, the CDR3 is TGTGCCATCAAGGGGGGGCGGTTAGAGACCCAGTACTTC.

The chain recombines TRBV9 with TRBJ1-3; unclear D gene. V was pared by 0 bases and J by 3 bases, with 4 bases between. CDR1 is SGDLS, CDR2 YYNGEE, per germline. The CDR3 sequence is 13 residues long. The chain's CDR3 is CASSVEGGNTIYF. The CDR3 DNA reads TGTGCCAGCAGCGTAGAGGGTGGAAACACCATATATTTT.

The V call is TRBV5-8, the J call TRBJ1-5; D not resolved. The CDR3 sequence is 11 residues long. Trimming took off 4 bases at V and 9 bases at J, with 8 bases between the two ends. Germline CDR1 reads SGHTS; CDR2 reads YDEGEE. The CDR3 nucleotides read TGTGCCAGCAGCGCGTTGGGGCCCCAGCATTTT. This translates into CASSALGPQHF.

About this clonotype: This may arise from a read error, as a much more abundant clone is one base away. The V call is TRBV4-2, the J call TRBJ2-7; the D is unclear. The germline CDR1 and CDR2 sequences are LGHNA and YNFKEQ. This CDR3 region has 15 residues. The CDR3, as DNA: TGTGCCAGCAGCCAAGATGTGACTTTCTCCTACGAGCAGGACTTC. Its protein product is CASSQDVTFSYEQDF.

In its sample, this clonotype was seen many times. CDR3 in DNA: TGTGCCAGCAGCGTAGGAGCGGGGGATACTGGGGCCAACGTCCTGACTTTC. It yields the protein CASSVGAGDTGANVLTF. This rearrangement joins TRBV9 to TRBJ2-6; 8 bases line up with TRBD2. V shed 0 bases, J shed 2 bases, and the junction held 4 bases outside the gene matches. CDR1 is SGDLS, CDR2 YYNGEE, per germline. This CDR3 region has 17 residues.

This rearrangement joins TRBV6-1 to TRBJ2-1; tentative D call: TRBD1 (5 bases). From germline, CDR1 is MNHNS and CDR2 SASEGT. The CDR3 loop spans 15 amino acids. Trimming shortened V by 11 bases and J by 8 bases, and 25 bases separated the two germline ends. The CDR3 region is CAGHPRQGIGYEQFF. DNA of the CDR3: TGTGCCGGCCACCCGAGGCAGGGAATAGGTTATGAGCAGTTCTTC.

The chain has TRBV20-1 and TRBJ2-5; TRBD2 matches 11 bases. The length of the CDR3 is 16 residues. Germline CDR1 and CDR2: DFQATT and SNEGSKA (reference sequence). V lost 0 bases to trimming and J lost 10 bases; unmatched junction nucleotides: 13. CDR3: CSARDGLAGGQGSQYF. In nucleotides, the CDR3 is TGCAGTGCTAGAGATGGCCTAGCGGGGGGTCAAGGCAGCCAGTACTTC.